Listed here are 21 T cell receptor beta chains from one sample, sequenced in a study of T cells after yellow fever vaccination. TCRdb redid the calling of the 5' RACE reads with MiXCR, one entry per CDR3 protein. The table shows 150,000 to 200,000 distinct CDR3 sequences, with 5.5% to 8% occurring only once. The sequences come from CD4+ T cells sorted from PBMCs, collected on the day of the first yellow fever vaccination. These receptors came from a man between 18 and 29 years old who received the YFV17D yellow fever vaccine.

The table lists this clonotype with many counts. In nucleotides, the CDR3 is TGTGCCAGCAGATCGGGAGGCGGGGGCTCCTACAATGAGCAGTTCTTC. Translating it yields CASRSGGGGSYNEQFF. The chain joins TRBV6-2 or TRBV6-3 to TRBJ2-1; TRBD2 matches at 7 bases. The germline V gene encodes CDR1 MNHEY and CDR2 SVGEGT. Trimming took 6 bases from V and 0 from J; bases not matched to a gene: 8. This CDR3 spans 16 amino acids.

In its sample, this clonotype was seen many times. The gene calls are TRBV28 and TRBJ1-2, with 9 bases matching TRBD1. After removal of 10 bases from V and 3 bases from J, the junction contained 6 bases not matched to a gene. The CDR3 has 13 residues. Germline V gene data show CDR1 as MDHEN and CDR2 as SYDVKM. DNA for the CDR3: TGTGCCACCAAACAGGGGGCTGACTATGGCTACACCTTC. It yields the protein CATKQGADYGYTF.

This clonotype was seen repeatedly, ten times or more. The chain combines TRBV20-1 with TRBJ1-1; perhaps TRBD1 as D (5 bases). CDR3 length: 14 amino acids. Per the germline V gene, CDR1 is DFQATT and CDR2 is SNEGSKA (reference sequence). The V gene lost 4 bases and the J gene lost 2 bases, with 14 bases spanning the gap. DNA for the CDR3: TGCAGTGCTAACCTTGACAGTCAAAACACTGAAGCTTTCTTT. It encodes CSANLDSQNTEAFF.

At least ten counts were recorded for this clonotype. V is TRBV4-2 and J is TRBJ2-4, with 7 bases fitting TRBD2. V dropped 3 bases and J dropped 0; count of bases not matched to a gene: 11. CDR3 length: 18 amino acids. Germline loops: CDR1 LGHNA, CDR2 YNFKEQ. This CDR3 reads CASSQEGRASLAKNIQYF. CDR3 DNA sequence: TGTGCCAGCAGCCAGGAAGGGAGGGCGTCTCTAGCCAAAAACATTCAGTACTTC.

This clonotype has ten or more counts. The chain joins TRBV10-2 to TRBJ2-2; D not certain. The germline V gene has CDR1 WSHSY and CDR2 SAAADI. This CDR3 region has 11 residues. Deletions cut 8 bases from V and 3 bases from J, with 4 bases between. The CDR3 nucleotides are TGCGCCAGCGGGTACACCGGGGAGCTGTTTTTT. This translates into CASGYTGELFF.

This clonotype was seen at least ten times. The J gene is TRBJ2-7, the V gene TRBV18; 7 positions match TRBD1. The CDR3 sequence is 14 residues long. Trimming took 3 bases from V and 2 from J; bases not matched to a gene: 4. Germline V CDR1 and CDR2: KGHSH, LQKENI. CDR3 amino acids: CASSPRQGTYEQYV. The CDR3 region has the DNA TGTGCCAGCTCACCTAGACAGGGAACCTACGAGCAGTACGTC.

This clonotype was detected many times. This chain connects TRBV5-1 to TRBJ2-5; D possibly corresponds to TRBD2 (6 bases). V was shortened by 1 base and J by 3 bases, with 7 bases between the two germline ends. Germline V lookup: CDR1 SGHRS, CDR2 YFSETQ. CDR3 size: 13 residues. CDR3 sequence: CASSLTGEETQYF. The CDR3 nucleotides are TGCGCCAGCAGCTTGACGGGGGAAGAGACCCAGTACTTC.

This clonotype appeared many times. The J gene is TRBJ2-3, the V gene TRBV5-1; TRBD1 is a possible D gene (6 bases). Trimming took off 6 bases at V and 6 bases at J, with 14 bases between the two ends. Germline V gene sequence: CDR1 SGHRS, CDR2 YFSETQ. This CDR3 comprises 13 residues. The CDR3 sequence: CASTSTGFDTQYF. The CDR3 DNA is TGCGCCAGCACGTCGACAGGATTCGATACGCAGTATTTT.

At least ten counts were recorded for this clonotype. V gene TRBV12-3 or TRBV12-4 combines with J gene TRBJ2-5; D gene uncertain. Trimming took off 7 bases at V and 7 bases at J, with 16 bases between the two ends. The CDR3 length is 13 residues. CDR3 nucleotides: TGTGCCAGCATCCCCCCGGGCTCTGGGACCCAGTACTTC. As protein: CASIPPGSGTQYF.

In its sample, this clonotype was seen many times. V gene TRBV7-3 combines with J gene TRBJ2-5; D is unresolved. The CDR3 spans 14 residues. Germline V gene data show CDR1 as SGHTA and CDR2 as FQGTGA. The ends were cut back, 5 bases at V and 2 bases at J, with 12 bases in the middle. The CDR3 loop is CASSLMGSQETQYF. The CDR3 DNA follows: TGTGCCAGCAGCCTCATGGGGTCACAAGAGACCCAGTACTTC.

The chain couples TRBV7-6 to TRBJ2-7, with 8 bases fitting TRBD1. V lost 6 bases and J lost 0; bases outside the gene matches: 13. Germline CDR1 and CDR2: SGHVS and FNYEAQ. The CDR3 sequence is 17 residues long. CDR3 sequence (DNA): TGTGCCAGCAGGAGAGGACAGGGATGGTGGGGCTCCTACGAGCAGTACGTC. This sequence encodes CASRRGQGWWGSYEQYV.

This clonotype was detected a few times. V is TRBV4-2 and J is TRBJ1-1; 7 bases are shared with TRBD1. CDR1 LGHNA and CDR2 YNFKEQ come from the germline V gene. The V segment lost 1 base and the J segment 1 base; nucleotides outside the gene matches: 3. The CDR3 is 15 residues long. The CDR3 sequence: CASSQAGTANTEAFF. The CDR3 DNA follows: TGTGCCAGCAGCCAAGCCGGGACAGCGAACACTGAAGCTTTCTTT.

J is TRBJ2-2 and V is TRBV5-1, with unresolved D. The germline V gene encodes CDR1 SGHRS and CDR2 YFSETQ. The CDR3 has 14 amino acids. With 0 bases removed from V and 8 bases from J, the gap between germline ends came to 11 bases. CDR3 sequence reads: CASSLDLPPGELFF. Written as DNA, the CDR3 is TGCGCCAGCAGCTTGGACTTACCCCCTGGGGAGCTGTTTTTT.

This clonotype was counted a few times. The J gene is TRBJ1-1, the V gene TRBV12-3 or TRBV12-4, with a possible D match to TRBD1 (6 bases). Trimming removed 7 bases from V and 3 bases from J, with 18 bases in between. The CDR3 is 15 residues long. CDR3 protein: CASKKRGARDTEAFF. CDR3 bases: TGTGCCAGCAAAAAACGGGGGGCGCGAGACACTGAAGCTTTCTTT.

This clonotype was observed many times. V is TRBV7-9 and J is TRBJ2-2; maybe TRBD2 (6 bases). Trimming removed 3 bases from V and 2 bases from J, with 10 bases in between. Germline V gene lookup returns CDR1 SEHNR and CDR2 FQNEAQ (reference sequence). This CDR3 has 15 amino acids. CDR3 residues: CASSFWGLNTGELFF. The CDR3 nucleotides read TGTGCCAGCAGCTTTTGGGGACTTAACACCGGGGAGCTGTTTTTT. Complete variable domain (other parts from reference TRBV7-9 and TRBJ2-2): DTGVSQNPRHKITKRGQNVTFRCDPISEHNRLYWYRQTLGQGPEFLTYFQNEAQLEKSRLLSDRFSAERPKGSFSTLEIQRTEQGDSAMYLCASSFWGLNTGELFFGEGSRLTVL.

This clonotype was seen ten or more times. V usage is TRBV5-1 and J usage is TRBJ2-2, with D tentatively TRBD2 (6 bases). Germline assignment: CDR1 SGHRS and CDR2 YFSETQ. This CDR3 has 15 amino acids. Trimming left V 3 bases short and J 2 bases short, with 11 bases between. The chain's CDR3 is CASSSDGRNTGELFF. CDR3 DNA sequence: TGCGCCAGCAGCTCTGACGGGAGAAACACCGGGGAGCTGTTTTTT.

V and J are TRBV4-3 and TRBJ1-6, with TRBD1 matching over 9 bases. Germline V CDR1 and CDR2: LGHNA, YSLEER. Trimming cost V 3 bases and J 8 bases; bases outside gene matches: 8. This CDR3 has 16 amino acids. The CDR3 DNA follows: TGCGCCAGCAGCCACGAAGGGACAGGGCGCTATTCACCCCTCCACTTT. This translates into CASSHEGTGRYSPLHF.

The genes are TRBV30 and TRBJ1-6; D is unclear. V lost 0 bases and J lost 7, with 4 bases in between. Germline assignment: CDR1 GTSNPN and CDR2 SVGIG (reference sequence). The CDR3 runs to 12 residues. The CDR3 sequence is CAWSVTNSPLHF. CDR3 sequence (DNA): TGTGCCTGGAGTGTGACCAATTCACCCCTCCACTTT.

The chain uses TRBV25-1 and TRBJ2-3; TRBD1 matches at 9 bases. The CDR3 extends over 16 amino acids. The V and J ends lost 4 bases and 10 bases, in that order; junction bases with no gene match: 15. The germline gives CDR1 MGHDK, CDR2 SYGVNS. The DNA of the CDR3 is TGTGCCAGCAGTGGGACCGGGACAGGGATAACTTGGGCGCAGTATTTT. It translates to CASSGTGTGITWAQYF. The full variable domain, completed using reference TRBV25-1 and TRBJ2-3, is EADIYQTPRYLVIGTGKKITLECSQTMGHDKMYWYQQDPGMELHLIHYSYGVNSTEKGDLSSESTVSRIRTEHFPLTLESARPSHTSQYLCASSGTGTGITWAQYFGPGTRLTVL.

A few counts support this clonotype. The CDR3 region is CASSRPGQGNGELFF. The CDR3 coding sequence is TGTGCCAGCAGTCGACCCGGACAGGGGAACGGGGAGCTGTTTTTT. The chain links TRBV11-2 to TRBJ2-2, with 9 bases aligning to TRBD1. This CDR3 has 15 residues. Germline CDR1 SGHAT, CDR2 FQNNGV. V gave up 6 bases and J gave up 7 bases; unmatched junction bases: 9.

This clonotype was seen ten or more times. V and J are TRBV11-2 and TRBJ1-4; TRBD1 might be the D (6 bases). Deletions cut 5 bases from V and 7 bases from J, with 11 bases between. Germline lookup yields CDR1 SGHAT and CDR2 FQNNGV. This CDR3 region has 13 residues. The CDR3 region is CASSGQPTEKLFF. CDR3 sequence (DNA): TGTGCCAGCAGCGGACAGCCCACTGAAAAACTGTTTTTT.